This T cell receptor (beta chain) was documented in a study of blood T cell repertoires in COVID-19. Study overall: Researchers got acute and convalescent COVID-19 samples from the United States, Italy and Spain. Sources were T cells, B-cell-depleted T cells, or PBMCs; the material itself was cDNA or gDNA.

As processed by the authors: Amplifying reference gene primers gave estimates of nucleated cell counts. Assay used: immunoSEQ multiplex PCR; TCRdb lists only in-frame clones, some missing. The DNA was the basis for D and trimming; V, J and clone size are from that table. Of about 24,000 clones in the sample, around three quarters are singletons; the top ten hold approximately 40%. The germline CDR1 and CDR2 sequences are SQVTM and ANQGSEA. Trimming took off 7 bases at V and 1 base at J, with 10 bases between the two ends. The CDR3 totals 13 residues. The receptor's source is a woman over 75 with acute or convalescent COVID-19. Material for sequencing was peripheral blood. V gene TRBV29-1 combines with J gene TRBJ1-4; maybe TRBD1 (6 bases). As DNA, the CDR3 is TGCAGCGACCCGGGACAAACTAATGAAAAACTGTTTTTT. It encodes CSDPGQTNEKLFF.